This T cell receptor beta chain is from a study of blood T cell repertoires in COVID-19. The CDR3 is 17 residues long. The germline V gene has CDR1 WNHNN and CDR2 SYGVQD (reference sequence). V lost 2 bases, J lost 3 bases, and 4 bases stayed unmatched. Enrollees, roughly 18 to 89 years old, lived in roughly 24 US areas. Participants' own reports of clinical history determined their cohort assignment. Sequencing used immunoSEQ multiplex PCR; TCRdb keeps in-frame clones, though not all of them. This table holds about half a million clones, about 85% found once. This sequence was found in a woman aged 60-70 years who had recovered from COVID-19. The chain uses TRBV10-1 and TRBJ2-3; 14 bases align to TRBD2. Sequencing was done on a sample of PBMCs or T cells enriched from blood (not recorded which). The CDR3 coding sequence is TGCGCCAGCAGTGAGAGACTAGCGGGGGGGCTGACAGATACGCAGTATTTT. It is translated as CASSERLAGGLTDTQYF.